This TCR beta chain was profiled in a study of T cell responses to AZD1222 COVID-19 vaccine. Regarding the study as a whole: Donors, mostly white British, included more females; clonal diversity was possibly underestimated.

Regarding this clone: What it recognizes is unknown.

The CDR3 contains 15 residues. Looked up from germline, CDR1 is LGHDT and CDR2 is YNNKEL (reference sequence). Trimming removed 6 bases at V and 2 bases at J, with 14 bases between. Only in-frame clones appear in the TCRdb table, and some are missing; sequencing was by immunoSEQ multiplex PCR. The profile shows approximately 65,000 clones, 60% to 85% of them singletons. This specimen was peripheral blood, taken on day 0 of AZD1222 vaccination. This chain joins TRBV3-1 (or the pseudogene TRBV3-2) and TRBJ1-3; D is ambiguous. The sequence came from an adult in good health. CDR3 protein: CASRSTRQTGNTIYF. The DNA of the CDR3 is TGTGCCAGCAGGAGTACGAGGCAAACTGGAAACACCATATATTTT.